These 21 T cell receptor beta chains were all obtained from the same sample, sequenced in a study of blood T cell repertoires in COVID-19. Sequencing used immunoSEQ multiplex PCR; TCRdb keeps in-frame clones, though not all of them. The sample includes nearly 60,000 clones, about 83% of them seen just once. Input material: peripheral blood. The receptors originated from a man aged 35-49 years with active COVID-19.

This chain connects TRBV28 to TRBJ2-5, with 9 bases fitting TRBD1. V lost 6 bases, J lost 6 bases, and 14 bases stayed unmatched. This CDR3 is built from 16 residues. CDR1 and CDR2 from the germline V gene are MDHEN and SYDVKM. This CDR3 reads CASRRAGTGFGKTQYF. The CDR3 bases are TGTGCCAGCAGGCGGGCCGGGACAGGGTTCGGGAAGACCCAGTACTTC.

CDR3 loop: CATSRDRREQGYIMNTEAFF. The CDR3 region has the DNA TGTGCCACCAGCAGAGATAGGAGAGAACAGGGTTATATAATGAACACTGAAGCTTTCTTT. This rearrangement joins TRBV15 to TRBJ1-1, with D possibly matching TRBD1 (6 bases). Germline-derived CDR1 and CDR2 are LNHNV and YYDKDF (reference sequence). V lost 0 bases and J lost 0, with 23 bases in between. The length of the CDR3 is 20 residues.

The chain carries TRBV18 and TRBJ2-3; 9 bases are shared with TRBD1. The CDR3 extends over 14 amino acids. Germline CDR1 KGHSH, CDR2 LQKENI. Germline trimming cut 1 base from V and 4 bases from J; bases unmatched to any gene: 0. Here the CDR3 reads CASSPRTGADTQYF. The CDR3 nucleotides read TGTGCCAGCTCACCACGGACAGGGGCAGATACGCAGTATTTT. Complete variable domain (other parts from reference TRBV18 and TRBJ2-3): NAGVMQNPRHLVRRRGQEARLRCSPMKGHSHVYWYRQLPEEGLKFMVYLQKENIIDESGMPKERFSAEFPKEGPSILRIQQVVRGDSAAYFCASSPRTGADTQYFGPGTRLTVL.

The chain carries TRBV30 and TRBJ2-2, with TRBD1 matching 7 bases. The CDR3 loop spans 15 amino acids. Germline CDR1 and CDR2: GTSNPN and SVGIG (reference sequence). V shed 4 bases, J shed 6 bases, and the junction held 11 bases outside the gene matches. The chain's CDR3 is CAWTHDRVRAGELFF. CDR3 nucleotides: TGTGCCTGGACCCACGACAGGGTTAGAGCCGGGGAGCTGTTTTTT.

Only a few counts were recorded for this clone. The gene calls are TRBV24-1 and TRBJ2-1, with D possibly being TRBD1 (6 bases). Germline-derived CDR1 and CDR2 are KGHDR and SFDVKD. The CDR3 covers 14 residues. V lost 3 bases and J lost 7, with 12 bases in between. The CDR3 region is CATSDPGQINEQFF. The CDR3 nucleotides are TGTGCCACCAGTGATCCCGGACAGATTAATGAGCAGTTCTTC.

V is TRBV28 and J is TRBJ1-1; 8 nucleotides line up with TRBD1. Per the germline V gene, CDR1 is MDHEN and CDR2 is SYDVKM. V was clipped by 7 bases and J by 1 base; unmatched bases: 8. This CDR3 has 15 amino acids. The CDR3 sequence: CASIQSDRGNTEAFF. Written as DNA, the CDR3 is TGTGCCAGCATCCAAAGTGACAGGGGGAACACTGAAGCTTTCTTT.

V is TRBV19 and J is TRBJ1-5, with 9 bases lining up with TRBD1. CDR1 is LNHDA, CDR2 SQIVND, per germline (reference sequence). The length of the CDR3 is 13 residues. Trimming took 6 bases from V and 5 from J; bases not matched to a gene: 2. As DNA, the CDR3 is TGTGCCAGTAGCGGACAGGGGTATCAGCCCCAGCATTTT. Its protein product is CASSGQGYQPQHF.

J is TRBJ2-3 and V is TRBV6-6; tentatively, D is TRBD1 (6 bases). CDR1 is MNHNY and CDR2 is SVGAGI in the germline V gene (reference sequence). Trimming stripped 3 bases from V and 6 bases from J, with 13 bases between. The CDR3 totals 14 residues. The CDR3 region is CASSYIRGRDTQYF. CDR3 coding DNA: TGTGCCAGCAGTTATATCAGGGGACGTGATACGCAGTATTTT.

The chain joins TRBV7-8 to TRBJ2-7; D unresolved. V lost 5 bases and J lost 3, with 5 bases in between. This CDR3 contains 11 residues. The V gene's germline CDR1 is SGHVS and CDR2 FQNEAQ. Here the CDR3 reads CASSAYYEQYF. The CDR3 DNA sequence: TGTGCCAGCAGCGCCTACTACGAGCAGTACTTC.

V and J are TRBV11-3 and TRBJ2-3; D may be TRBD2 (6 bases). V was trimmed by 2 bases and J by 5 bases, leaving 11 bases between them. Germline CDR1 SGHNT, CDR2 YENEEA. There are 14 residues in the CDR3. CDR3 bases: TGTGCCAGCAGCTTATTAGGAGCGGGAGATACGCAGTATTTT. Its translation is CASSLLGAGDTQYF.

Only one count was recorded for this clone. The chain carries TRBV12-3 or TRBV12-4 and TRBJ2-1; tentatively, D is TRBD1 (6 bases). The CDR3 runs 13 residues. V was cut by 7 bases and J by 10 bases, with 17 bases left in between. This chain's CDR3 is CASTNRAPGEQFF. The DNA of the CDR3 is TGTGCCAGCACCAACAGGGCCCCGGGGGAGCAGTTCTTC.

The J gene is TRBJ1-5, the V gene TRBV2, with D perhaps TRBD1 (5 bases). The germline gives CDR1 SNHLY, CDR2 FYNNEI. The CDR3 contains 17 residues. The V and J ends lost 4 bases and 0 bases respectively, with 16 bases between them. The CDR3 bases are TGTGCCAGCAGTGTTGAATTGGGGGGGGATAGCAATCAGCCCCAGCATTTT. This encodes CASSVELGGDSNQPQHF.

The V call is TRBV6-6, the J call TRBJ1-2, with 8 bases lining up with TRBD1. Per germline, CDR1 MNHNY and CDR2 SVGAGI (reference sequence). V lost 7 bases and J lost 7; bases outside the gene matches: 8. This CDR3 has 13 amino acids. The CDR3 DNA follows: TGTGCCAGCATAGACAGGGGACACTCTGGCTACACCTTC. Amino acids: CASIDRGHSGYTF.

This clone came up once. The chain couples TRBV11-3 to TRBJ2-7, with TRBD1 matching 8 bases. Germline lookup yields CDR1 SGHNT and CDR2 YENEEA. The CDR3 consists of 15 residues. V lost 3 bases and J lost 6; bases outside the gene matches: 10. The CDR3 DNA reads TGTGCCAGCAGCTTCGACAGGGGTTGGGGGAGCGAGCAGTACTTC. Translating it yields CASSFDRGWGSEQYF.

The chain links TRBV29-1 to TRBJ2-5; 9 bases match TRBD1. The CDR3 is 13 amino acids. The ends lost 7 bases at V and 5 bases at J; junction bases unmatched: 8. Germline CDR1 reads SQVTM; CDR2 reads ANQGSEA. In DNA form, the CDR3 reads TGCAGCGCTTTGGGACAGGGAGGGGAGACCCAGTACTTC. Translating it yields CSALGQGGETQYF.

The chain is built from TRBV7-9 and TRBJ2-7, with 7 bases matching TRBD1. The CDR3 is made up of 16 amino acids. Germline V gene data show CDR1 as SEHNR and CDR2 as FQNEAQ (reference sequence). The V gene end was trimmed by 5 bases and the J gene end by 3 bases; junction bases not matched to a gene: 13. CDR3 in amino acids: CASSPYSWAGGYEQYF. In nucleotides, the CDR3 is TGTGCCAGCAGCCCATACTCATGGGCAGGGGGCTACGAGCAGTACTTC.

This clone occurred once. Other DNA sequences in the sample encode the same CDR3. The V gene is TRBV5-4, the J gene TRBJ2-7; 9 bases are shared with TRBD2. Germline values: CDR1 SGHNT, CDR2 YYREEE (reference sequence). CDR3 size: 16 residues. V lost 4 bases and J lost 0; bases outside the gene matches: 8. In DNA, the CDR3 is TGTGCCAGCAGCACCGGCGGTAGCGGGAGCTCCTACGAGCAGTACTTC. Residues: CASSTGGSGSSYEQYF.

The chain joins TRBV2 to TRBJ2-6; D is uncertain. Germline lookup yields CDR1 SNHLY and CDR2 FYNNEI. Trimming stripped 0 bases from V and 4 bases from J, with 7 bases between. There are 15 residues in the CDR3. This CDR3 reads CASSEAFMGANVLTF. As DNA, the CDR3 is TGTGCCAGCAGTGAAGCCTTTATGGGGGCCAACGTCCTGACTTTC.

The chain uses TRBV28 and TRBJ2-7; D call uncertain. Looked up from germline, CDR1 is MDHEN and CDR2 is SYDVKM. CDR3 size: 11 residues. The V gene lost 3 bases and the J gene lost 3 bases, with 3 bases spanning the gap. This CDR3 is CASSFSYEQYF. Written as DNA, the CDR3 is TGTGCCAGCAGTTTCAGCTACGAGCAGTACTTC.

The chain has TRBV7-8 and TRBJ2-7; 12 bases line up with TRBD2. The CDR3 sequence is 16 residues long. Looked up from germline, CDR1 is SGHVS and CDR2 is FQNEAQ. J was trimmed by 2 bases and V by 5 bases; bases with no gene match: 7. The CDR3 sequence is CASSPRTSGNTYEQYF. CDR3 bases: TGTGCCAGCAGCCCCCGGACTAGCGGGAATACCTACGAGCAGTACTTC.

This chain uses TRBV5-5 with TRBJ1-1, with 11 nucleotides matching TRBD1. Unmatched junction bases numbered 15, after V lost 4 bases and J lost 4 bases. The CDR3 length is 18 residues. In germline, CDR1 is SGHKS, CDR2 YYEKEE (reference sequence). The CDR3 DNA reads TGTGCCAGCAGCCCCCCGGACAGGGGGCGTACGGGCGGCACTGAAGCTTTCTTT. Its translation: CASSPPDRGRTGGTEAFF.